This T cell receptor beta chain was captured in a study of OX40 agonist ivuxolimab in advanced cancers. Whole-study findings and limits: CD8+ T cells (on average) carried more expanded clones than CD4+ T cells.

V was clipped by 2 bases and J by 4 bases, with 7 bases between them. From germline, CDR1 is SGHTS and CDR2 YDEGEE. This CDR3 is built from 13 residues. The table came from immunoSEQ multiplex PCR; TCRdb's copy has only in-frame clones and leaves some out. The sample carries about 41,000 clones, around 90% recorded once. A remark on this clone: Antigen unknown.

Sequences were derived from CD4+ or CD8+ T cells sorted from blood, sampled in a trial of the OX40 agonist ivuxolimab. The source of this sequence is an adult with an advanced solid tumor such as melanoma, head and neck, liver or kidney cancer. V usage is TRBV5-8 and J usage is TRBJ1-3; D not certain. This CDR3 reads CASSLPPGNTIYF. CDR3 sequence (DNA): TGTGCCAGCAGCTTACCTCCCGGAAACACCATATATTTT.